This T cell receptor (beta chain) derives from a study of human T cells and chemical hapten exposure. Study-wide context: TCR yield per sample varied, mainly due to pooled library volumes. General observations from the study: Counts of TCRs above 1 in 1000 frequency stayed unchanged with DPC sensitization.

A word on this clonotype: The antigen remains undetermined.

V was cut by 5 bases and J by 0 bases, with 17 bases left in between. The CDR3 has 16 amino acids. The germline gives CDR1 MDHEN, CDR2 SYDVKM. Unfractionated whole blood yielded the extracted total RNA. In the library, unique molecular identifiers were attached to individual cDNA molecules. As handled by the study authors: Counts of TCRs in each sample centred on a median of around 96,000 and extended from roughly 25,000 to 750,000. TCRdb itself ran the reads through MiXCR, one entry per CDR3 protein. TCRdb's processing, not the authors' own work, is the source of the V and J calls. The profile shows some 1,000 distinct CDR3 sequences, around 83% of them singletons.

The chain is built from TRBV28 and TRBJ2-7; tentative D call: TRBD2 (6 bases). This TCR derives from a human donor with alopecia, or a healthy volunteer (not recorded which). Some clones in this sample may be carry-over from other donors' samples. This table probably holds off-target reads from a library built for another chain. The sample taken for sequencing was whole blood. The CDR3 loop reads CASSVTLFGSSYEQYF. The CDR3 region has the DNA TGTGCCAGCAGTGTGACACTATTCGGGAGCTCCTACGAGCAGTACTTC.